This paragraph reports one T cell receptor (beta chain). Antigen unknown. The sample originates from a study of T cells in localized non-small cell lung cancer. Study-wide results and limits: Turning up in adjacent lung were a median about 61 of the top 100 tumor clones.

Only in-frame clones appear in the TCRdb table, and some are missing; sequencing was by immunoSEQ multiplex PCR. The sample shows tens of thousands of clones, more than 80% of them seen only once. Germline V gene data show CDR1 as SGHNT and CDR2 as YENEEA. V lost 3 bases and J 0 bases, leaving 11 bases between the germline ends. CDR3 size: 15 residues. The clonotype originates from a male donor at least 60 years old with stage II lung adenocarcinoma. The chain has TRBV11-3 and TRBJ1-1, with a weak D call TRBD1 (5 bases). Sample: peripheral blood mononuclear cells, taken before any cancer treatment. CDR3 DNA sequence: TGTGCCAGCAGCTTGCCAAAGGGACTGAACACTGAAGCTTTCTTT. This codes for CASSLPKGLNTEAFF. Combining the CDR3 with reference TRBV11-3 and TRBJ1-1 gives the whole variable domain EAGVVQSPRYKIIEKKQPVAFWCNPISGHNTLYWYLQNLGQGPELLIRYENEEAVDDSQLPKDRFSAERLKGVDSTLKIQPAELGDSAVYLCASSLPKGLNTEAFFGQGTRLTVV.